A selection of T cell receptor beta chains follows, all from one sample in a study of blood T cell repertoires in COVID-19. Sequencing used immunoSEQ multiplex PCR; TCRdb keeps in-frame clones, though not all of them. The data contain about 280,000 clones, nearly 90% of them singletons. Sequencing used peripheral blood. The receptors originated from a woman aged 25-40 years with COVID-19, enrolled during active disease. CDR3s include the opening cysteine and the closing phenylalanine or tryptophan. D genes are given only for firm matches. A row's size may be missing; if present it is once, few, many or a size class.

clone_size j_call v_call d_call cdr3_aa cdr3_nt
- TRBJ2-2 TRBV9 - CASSVEQTTGELFF TGTGCCAGCAGCGTAGAACAGACAACCGGGGAGCTGTTTTTT
- TRBJ1-2 TRBV28 - CTTGGYTF TGTACCACCGGGGGCTACACCTTC
few TRBJ1-2 TRBV6-5 - CASSYSRPSTSYGYTF TGTGCCAGCAGTTACTCTCGTCCCTCGACATCCTATGGCTACACCTTC
- TRBJ1-4 TRBV4-1 - CASSQDVGGLGEKLFF TGCGCCAGCAGCCAAGATGTGGGGGGGCTCGGCGAAAAACTGTTTTTT
- TRBJ1-5 TRBV2 - CASSGSTTDQPQHF TGTGCCAGCAGCGGGTCTACAACTGATCAGCCCCAGCATTTT
- TRBJ1-5 TRBV5-4 - CASSIGGNQPQHF TGTGCCAGCAGCATCGGGGGCAATCAGCCCCAGCATTTT
- TRBJ2-2 TRBV9 - CASSGPQGLGTGELFF TGTGCCAGCAGCGGCCCCCAGGGGTTGGGTACCGGGGAGCTGTTTTTT
- TRBJ1-1 TRBV10-3 - CAISDVAMNTEAFF TGTGCCATCAGTGATGTAGCAATGAACACTGAAGCTTTCTTT
- TRBJ1-5 TRBV5-4 TRBD1 CASSLGTGVNQPQHF TGTGCCAGCAGCCTCGGGACAGGGGTAAATCAGCCCCAGCATTTT
- TRBJ1-2 TRBV29-1 TRBD1 CSVEIQGNYGYTF TGCAGCGTTGAAATACAGGGGAACTACGGCTACACCTTC
- TRBJ2-6 TRBV19 TRBD1 CASAPGQIISGANVLTF TGTGCCAGTGCCCCGGGACAGATAATCTCTGGGGCCAACGTCCTGACTTTC
- TRBJ2-5 TRBV7-9 - CASSLTVFQETQYF TGTGCCAGCAGCTTGACAGTATTCCAAGAGACCCAGTACTTC
- TRBJ2-2 TRBV7-8 - CASSFFLTGELFF TGTGCCAGCAGCTTTTTCCTCACCGGGGAGCTGTTTTTT
- TRBJ1-2 TRBV19 - CASSIGQMLANYGYTF TGTGCCAGTAGTATCGGACAGATGTTAGCTAACTATGGCTACACCTTC
few TRBJ1-2 TRBV20-1 - CSARENYGYTF TGCAGTGCCAGGGAAAACTATGGCTACACCTTC
- TRBJ2-5 TRBV11-2 - CASSGWAKTQETQYF TGTGCCAGCAGCGGCTGGGCGAAAACTCAAGAGACCCAGTACTTC
- TRBJ2-5 TRBV6-5 TRBD2 CASSYAGGKETQYF TGTGCCAGCAGTTATGCGGGGGGGAAAGAGACCCAGTACTTC
- TRBJ2-5 TRBV5-1 - CASSLAMRETQYF TGCGCCAGCAGCTTGGCTATGAGAGAGACCCAGTACTTC
- TRBJ2-5 TRBV5-1 - CASSEGPQETQYF TGCGCCAGCAGCGAGGGTCCTCAAGAGACCCAGTACTTC
few TRBJ1-4 TRBV4-1 TRBD1 CASSHLNRGEKLFF TGCGCCAGCAGCCATCTCAACAGGGGTGAAAAACTGTTTTTT
- TRBJ1-2 TRBV6-4 TRBD1 CASSKTGTSNYGYTF TGTGCCAGCAGTAAGACAGGGACCTCTAACTATGGCTACACCTTC
- TRBJ1-2 TRBV11-2 - CASSLERGGYGYTF TGTGCCAGCAGCTTAGAGAGGGGGGGCTACGGCTACACCTTC
- TRBJ2-1 TRBV7-2 - CASSRLGGTYNEQFF TGTGCCAGCAGCCGGCTTGGGGGCACCTACAATGAGCAGTTCTTC
- TRBJ2-7 TRBV27 TRBD2 CASSWTSGLISYEQYF TGTGCCAGCAGTTGGACTAGCGGGCTCATTTCCTACGAGCAGTACTTC
- TRBJ2-3 TRBV7-2 TRBD2 CASSFGNGGVVDTQYF TGTGCCAGCAGCTTTGGCAACGGGGGGGTAGTAGATACGCAGTATTTT
- TRBJ2-7 TRBV19 TRBD2 CASSTSGGPREQYF TGTGCCAGTTCGACTAGCGGGGGACCTCGGGAGCAGTACTTC
- TRBJ1-2 TRBV6-5 - CASSLTGATNYGYTF TGTGCCAGCAGTCTAACAGGAGCCACTAACTATGGCTACACCTTC
- TRBJ2-7 TRBV6-6 - CASSYLGDEQYF TGTGCCAGCAGTTACTTAGGGGACGAGCAGTACTTC